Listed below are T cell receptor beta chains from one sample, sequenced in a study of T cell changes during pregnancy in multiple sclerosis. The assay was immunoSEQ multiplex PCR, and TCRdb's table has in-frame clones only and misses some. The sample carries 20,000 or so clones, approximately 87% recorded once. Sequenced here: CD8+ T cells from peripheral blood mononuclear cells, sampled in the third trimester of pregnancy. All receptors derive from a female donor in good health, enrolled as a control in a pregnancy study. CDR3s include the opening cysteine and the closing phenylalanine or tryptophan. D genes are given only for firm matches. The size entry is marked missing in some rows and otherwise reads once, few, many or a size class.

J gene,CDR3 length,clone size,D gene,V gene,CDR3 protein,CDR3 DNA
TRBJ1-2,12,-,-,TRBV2,CASSEIYTGYTF,TGTGCCAGCAGTGAAATTTACACCGGCTACACCTTC
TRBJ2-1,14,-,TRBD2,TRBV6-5,CASSFGTSYNEQFF,TGTGCCAGCAGTTTTGGGACTAGCTACAATGAGCAGTTCTTC
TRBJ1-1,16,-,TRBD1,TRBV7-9,CASSYWTGGFVTEAFF,TGTGCCAGCAGCTACTGGACAGGGGGCTTCGTCACTGAAGCTTTCTTT
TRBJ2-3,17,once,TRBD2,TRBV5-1,CASSLAGLAAYSDTQYF,TGCGCCAGCAGCTTGGCGGGACTAGCGGCCTACTCAGATACGCAGTATTTT
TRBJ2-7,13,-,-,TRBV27,CASSPGSTYEQYF,TGTGCCAGCAGCCCGGGATCAACCTACGAGCAGTACTTC
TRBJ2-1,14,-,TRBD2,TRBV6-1,CASNAGDAYNEQFF,TGTGCCAGCAATGCGGGGGACGCCTACAATGAGCAGTTCTTC
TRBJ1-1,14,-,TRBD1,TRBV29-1,CSVPGTVLNTEAFF,TGCAGCGTTCCTGGGACAGTCTTGAACACTGAAGCTTTCTTT
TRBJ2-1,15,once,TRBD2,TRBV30,CAWSDSGVNYNEQFF,TGTGCCTGGAGTGATAGCGGGGTTAACTACAATGAGCAGTTCTTC
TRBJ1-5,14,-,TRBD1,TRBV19,CASSIAGGFQPQHF,TGTGCCAGTAGTATTGCAGGGGGGTTTCAGCCCCAGCATTTT
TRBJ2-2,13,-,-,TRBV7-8,CASSLAITGELFF,TGTGCCAGCAGCTTAGCCATTACCGGGGAGCTGTTTTTT
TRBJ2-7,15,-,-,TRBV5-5,CASSLIQDRYYEQYF,TGTGCCAGCAGCTTGATACAGGACAGATACTACGAGCAGTACTTC
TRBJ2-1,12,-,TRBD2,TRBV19,CASSIVGGEQFF,TGTGCCAGTAGTATAGTGGGGGGGGAGCAGTTCTTC
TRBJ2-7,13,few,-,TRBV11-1,CASSLNGPYEQYF,TGTGCCAGCAGCTTGAACGGTCCCTACGAGCAGTACTTC
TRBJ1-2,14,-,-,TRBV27,CASGTPGGYYGYTF,TGTGCCAGCGGGACTCCGGGGGGGTACTATGGCTACACCTTC
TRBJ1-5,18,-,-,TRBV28,CASSLSTGFILSNQPQHF,TGTGCCAGCAGTTTGTCTACAGGTTTTATCCTAAGCAATCAGCCCCAGCATTTT
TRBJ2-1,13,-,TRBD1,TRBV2,CARQGQGDNEQFF,TGTGCCAGACAAGGACAGGGGGACAATGAGCAGTTCTTC
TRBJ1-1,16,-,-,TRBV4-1,CASSRTGTTMNTEAFF,TGCGCCAGCAGCCGAACCGGGACAACTATGAACACTGAAGCTTTCTTT
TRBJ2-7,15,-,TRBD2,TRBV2,CASSVSGGGTYEQYF,TGTGCCAGCAGTGTTAGCGGCGGGGGGACCTACGAGCAGTACTTC
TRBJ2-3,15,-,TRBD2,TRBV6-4,CAPARAGGPADTQYF,TGTGCCCCAGCGAGGGCGGGAGGGCCCGCAGATACGCAGTATTTT
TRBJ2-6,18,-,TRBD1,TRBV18,CASSFGQGVSSGANVLTF,TGTGCCAGCTCTTTTGGACAGGGCGTTTCCTCTGGGGCCAACGTCCTGACTTTC
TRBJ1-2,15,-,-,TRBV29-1,CSVEDPGGPLYGYTF,TGCAGCGTTGAAGATCCCGGGGGGCCTCTCTATGGCTACACCTTC
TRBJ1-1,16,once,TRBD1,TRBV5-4,CASSWTGTAQGAEAFF,TGTGCCAGCAGCTGGACGGGGACAGCTCAGGGCGCTGAAGCTTTCTTT
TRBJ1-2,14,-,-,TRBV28,CASSLGRVDYGYTF,TGTGCCAGCAGTCTGGGGAGGGTGGACTATGGCTACACCTTC
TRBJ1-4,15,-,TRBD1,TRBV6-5,CASSKGQGVREKLFF,TGTGCCAGCAGTAAAGGACAGGGAGTAAGGGAAAAACTGTTTTTT
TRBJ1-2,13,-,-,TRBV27,CASSPGLGTGYTF,TGTGCCAGCAGTCCTGGACTAGGCACTGGCTACACCTTC
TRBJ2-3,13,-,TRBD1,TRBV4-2,CATDRGGSDTQYF,TGTGCCACGGACAGGGGAGGGTCAGATACGCAGTATTTT
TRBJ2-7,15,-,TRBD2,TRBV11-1,CASSLRRGSTYEQYF,TGTGCCAGCAGCTTACGGCGGGGGTCGACCTACGAGCAGTACTTC
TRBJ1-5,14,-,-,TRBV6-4,CASSDSYSNQPQHF,TGTGCCAGCAGTGACTCATATAGCAATCAGCCCCAGCATTTT
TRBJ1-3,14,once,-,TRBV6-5,CASRTPSSGNTIYF,TGTGCCAGCAGAACACCTTCCTCTGGAAACACCATATATTTT
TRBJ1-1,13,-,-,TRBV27,CASSLVWESEAFF,TGTGCCAGCAGTTTAGTGTGGGAGAGTGAAGCTTTCTTT
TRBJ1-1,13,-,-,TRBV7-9,CASSLVVDSEAFF,TGTGCCAGCAGCTTAGTCGTGGACAGTGAAGCTTTCTTT
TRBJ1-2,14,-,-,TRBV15,CATSIRGGGNGYTF,TGTGCCACCAGCATTAGAGGGGGGGGCAATGGCTACACCTTC
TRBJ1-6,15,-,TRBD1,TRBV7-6,CASSLRQGGNSPLHF,TGTGCCAGCAGCTTAAGACAGGGGGGGAATTCACCCCTCCACTTT
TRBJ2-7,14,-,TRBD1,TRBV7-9,CASSFGTGGYEQYF,TGTGCCAGCAGCTTTGGGACAGGGGGGTACGAGCAGTACTTC
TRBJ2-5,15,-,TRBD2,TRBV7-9,CASSLSSGGAKTQYF,TGTGCCAGCAGCTTATCTAGCGGGGGGGCGAAGACCCAGTACTTC
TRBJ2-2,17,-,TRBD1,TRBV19,CAVSRLGGYLDTGELFF,TGTGCCGTATCACGGCTAGGGGGCTACTTGGACACCGGGGAGCTGTTTTTT
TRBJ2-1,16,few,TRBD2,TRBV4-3,CASSQEGAGGYNEQFF,TGCGCCAGCAGCCAAGAAGGAGCGGGAGGCTACAATGAGCAGTTCTTC
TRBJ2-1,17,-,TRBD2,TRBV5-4,CASSLRSGRGAYNEQFF,TGTGCCAGCAGCTTGCGGAGCGGGAGGGGGGCGTACAATGAGCAGTTCTTC
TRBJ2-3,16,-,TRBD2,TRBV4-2,CASSQDRAGGPYTQYF,TGTGCCAGCAGCCAAGATCGAGCGGGGGGGCCCTATACGCAGTATTTT
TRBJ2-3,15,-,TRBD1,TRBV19,CASSPRQGGTDTQYF,TGTGCCAGTAGTCCCCGACAGGGGGGGACAGATACGCAGTATTTT
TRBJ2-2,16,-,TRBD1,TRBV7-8,CASRPGRDRVGGELFF,TGTGCCAGCAGACCTGGACGGGACAGGGTGGGCGGGGAGCTGTTTTTT
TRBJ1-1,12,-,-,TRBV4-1,CASSQGSGEAFF,TGCGCCAGCAGCCAAGGATCCGGGGAAGCTTTCTTT
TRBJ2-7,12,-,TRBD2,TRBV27,CASRSGAYEQYF,TGTGCCAGCAGAAGCGGGGCCTACGAGCAGTACTTC
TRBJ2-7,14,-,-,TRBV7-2,CASSLLESSYEQYF,TGTGCCAGCAGCTTACTGGAGAGCTCCTACGAGCAGTACTTC
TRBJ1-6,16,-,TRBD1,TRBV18,CASSPEGAGWNSPLHF,TGTGCCAGCTCACCAGAGGGGGCAGGTTGGAATTCACCCCTCCACTTT
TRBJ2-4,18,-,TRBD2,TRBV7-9,CASSLVGGGLLEGNIQYF,TGTGCCAGCAGCTTAGTCGGGGGGGGCCTCCTGGAGGGGAACATTCAGTACTTC
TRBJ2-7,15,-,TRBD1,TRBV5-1,CASSLYGTEIREQYF,TGCGCCAGCAGCTTGTACGGGACAGAGATCCGCGAGCAGTACTTC
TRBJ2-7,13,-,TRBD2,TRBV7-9,CASSFLAAYEQYF,TGTGCCAGCAGCTTCCTAGCGGCCTACGAGCAGTACTTC
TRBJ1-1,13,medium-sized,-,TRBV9,CASSVGQDTEAFF,TGTGCCAGCAGCGTGGGGCAGGACACTGAAGCTTTCTTT
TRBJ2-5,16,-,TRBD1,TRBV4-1,CASSQESQTGGETQYF,TGCGCCAGCAGCCAAGAGTCCCAAACAGGGGGAGAGACCCAGTACTTC
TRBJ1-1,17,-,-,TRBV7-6,CASTITAAGRMNTEAFF,TGTGCCAGCACCATCACGGCGGCAGGGCGTATGAACACTGAAGCTTTCTTT
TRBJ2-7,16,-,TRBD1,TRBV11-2,CASSLVSSDRGYEQYF,TGTGCCAGCAGCTTAGTAAGCTCGGACAGGGGCTACGAGCAGTACTTC
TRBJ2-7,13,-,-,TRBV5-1,CASGLTGNYEQYF,TGCGCCAGCGGCCTGACAGGCAACTACGAGCAGTACTTC
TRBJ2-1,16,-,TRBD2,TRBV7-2,CASIPKLAGGLNEQFF,TGTGCCAGCATCCCGAAACTAGCGGGAGGATTGAATGAGCAGTTCTTC
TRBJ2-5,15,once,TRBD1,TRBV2,CASSGGQGLRETQYF,TGTGCCAGCAGTGGGGGACAGGGGCTACGAGAGACCCAGTACTTC